Following are 15 T cell receptor beta chains from one sample sequenced in a study of shared clonotypes between healthy human individuals. Measured with immunoSEQ multiplex PCR; TCRdb has only the in-frame clones, and not every one. The sample lists about 1 million clones, around four fifths seen once, with around 1.5% in the top ten. The sample was memory CD4+ T cells sorted from blood. Stated subset: CD45RA-negative fraction. These receptor sequences come from a man aged 18 to 29 in good health.

V and J are TRBV18 and TRBJ1-1; D perhaps matches TRBD1 (6 bases). The CDR3 consists of 14 residues. Germline V CDR1 and CDR2: KGHSH, LQKENI. V lost 3 bases and J lost 1, with 9 bases in between. The CDR3 nucleotides read TGTGCCAGCTCACCGTCCAGGGGGAACACTGAAGCTTTCTTT. It yields the protein CASSPSRGNTEAFF.

The CDR3 sequence is CASSLGDRGQPQHF. The CDR3 DNA follows: TGCGCCAGCAGCTTGGGGGACAGGGGTCAGCCCCAGCATTTT. The chain carries TRBV5-1 and TRBJ1-5, with 10 positions matching TRBD1. The CDR3 has 14 amino acids. The ends lost 0 bases at V and 6 bases at J; junction bases unmatched: 0. Per the germline V gene, CDR1 is SGHRS and CDR2 is YFSETQ. Full variable domain (remainder filled in from reference TRBV5-1 and TRBJ1-5): KAGVTQTPRYLIKTRGQQVTLSCSPISGHRSVSWYQQTPGQGLQFLFEYFSETQRNKGNFPGRFSGRQFSNSRSEMNVSTLELGDSALYLCASSLGDRGQPQHFGDGTRLSIL.

V is TRBV6-6 and J is TRBJ1-5; 9 nucleotides match TRBD1. The CDR3 runs to 16 residues. Germline values: CDR1 MNHNY, CDR2 SVGAGI (reference sequence). The V gene end was trimmed by 6 bases and the J gene end by 2 bases; junction bases not matched to a gene: 8. CDR3 coding DNA: TGTGCCAGCAGAGGACAGGGGTATGGCGGCAATCAGCCCCAGCATTTT. Translated: CASRGQGYGGNQPQHF.

The V and J genes are TRBV10-3 and TRBJ2-7; TRBD2 matches 7 bases. This CDR3 comprises 14 residues. V lost 7 bases, J lost 5 bases, and 11 bases stayed unmatched. Germline lookup yields CDR1 ENHRY and CDR2 SYGVKD. The CDR3 DNA reads TGTGCCATCACAGAGAGGGAGGGCCCGGACGAGCAGTACTTC. Amino acids: CAITEREGPDEQYF.

The CDR3 DNA reads TGCGCCAGCAGAGTCAGGGATGTTACTAATGAGCAGTTCTTC. Protein: CASRVRDVTNEQFF. This chain uses TRBV10-2 with TRBJ2-1; TRBD1 is a possible D gene (5 bases). Trimming shortened V by 6 bases and J by 7 bases, and 16 bases separated the two germline ends. This CDR3 is built from 14 residues. In germline, CDR1 is WSHSY, CDR2 SAAADI.

Here the CDR3 DNA reads TGTGCCAGCAGAGACCTAGGACTAAACCCTAACTTAGCTTTCGGCGTCTCTGGAAACACCATATATTTT. This gives the protein CASRDLGLNPNLAFGVSGNTIYF. The gene calls are TRBV2 and TRBJ1-3; D remains unclear. This CDR3 comprises 23 residues. V shed 6 bases and J shed 0 bases, with 36 bases lying between them. Germline assignment: CDR1 SNHLY and CDR2 FYNNEI.

The genes are TRBV6-1 and TRBJ2-2; D gene unclear. The V gene lost 7 bases and the J gene lost 0 bases, with 12 bases spanning the gap. There are 15 residues in the CDR3. CDR1 and CDR2 (germline): MNHNS, SASEGT. CDR3: CASTLLLTNTGELFF. CDR3 bases: TGTGCCAGCACACTCTTGTTAACGAACACCGGGGAGCTGTTTTTT.

V usage is TRBV11-3 and J usage is TRBJ2-5; a possible D gene is TRBD2 (6 bases). V lost 5 bases, J lost 4 bases, and 11 bases lay in between. The CDR3 runs to 13 residues. Looked up from germline, CDR1 is SGHNT and CDR2 is YENEEA. The CDR3 nucleotides read TGTGCCAGCAGCACGACTAGAGGAGAGACCCAGTACTTC. It is translated as CASSTTRGETQYF.

This clone turned up a few times. Other DNA sequences of this sample code for an identical CDR3. The chain employs TRBV19 and TRBJ1-5, with 8 bases aligning to TRBD1. In germline, CDR1 is LNHDA, CDR2 SQIVND (reference sequence). J gave up 2 bases and V 4 bases, and 1 base lay outside the gene matches. There are 14 residues in the CDR3. CDR3 coding DNA: TGTGCCAGTAGTAGGGGACAGGGCAATCAGCCCCAGCATTTT. Translation: CASSRGQGNQPQHF. Filled out from reference TRBV19 and TRBJ1-5, the complete variable domain reads DGGITQSPKYLFRKEGQNVTLSCEQNLNHDAMYWYRQDPGQGLRLIYYSQIVNDFQKGDIAEGYSVSREKKESFPLTVTSAQKNPTAFYLCASSRGQGNQPQHFGDGTRLSIL.

The genes are TRBV11-2 and TRBJ2-6; possibly TRBD2 for D (5 bases). V dropped 1 base and J dropped 3 bases, with 16 bases sitting between them. Germline V gene lookup returns CDR1 SGHAT and CDR2 FQNNGV. The CDR3 length is 18 residues. The CDR3, as DNA: TGTGCCAGCAGCTTAGTTGTCCCACTAGAGTATGGGGCCAACGTCCTGACTTTC. Its protein product is CASSLVVPLEYGANVLTF. The whole variable domain, filled in from reference TRBV11-2 and TRBJ2-6, reads EAGVAQSPRYKIIEKRQSVAFWCNPISGHATLYWYQQILGQGPKLLIQFQNNGVVDDSQLPKDRFSAERLKGVDSTLKIQPAKLEDSAVYLCASSLVVPLEYGANVLTFGAGSRLTVL.

This clone showed up just a few times. The chain links TRBV9 to TRBJ2-5; either TRBD1 or TRBD2 may supply D (5 bases each). Germline V gives CDR1 SGDLS, CDR2 YYNGEE. CDR3 size: 12 residues. Trimming took 3 bases from V and 5 from J, leaving 8 bases between them. Written as DNA, the CDR3 is TGTGCCAGCAGCGCCGAGGGGGAGACCCAGTACTTC. Protein product: CASSAEGETQYF.

The CDR3 loop reads CASSFGQARTLDTQYF. In nucleotides, the CDR3 is TGCGCCAGCAGCTTCGGACAGGCCCGGACCCTGGATACGCAGTATTTT. V usage is TRBV5-1 and J usage is TRBJ2-3; 7 bases are shared with TRBD1. The CDR3 is 16 residues long. Germline V gene sequence: CDR1 SGHRS, CDR2 YFSETQ. The V and J ends lost 2 bases and 6 bases, in that order; junction bases with no gene match: 12.

The chain is built from TRBV5-5 and TRBJ1-5; possible D gene TRBD1, 6 bases. There are 16 residues in the CDR3. Germline CDR1 is SGHKS and CDR2 is YYEKEE (reference sequence). The V gene lost 0 bases and the J gene lost 1 base, with 11 bases spanning the gap. The CDR3 DNA reads TGTGCCAGCAGCTTGGTTATTGGGGGCAGCAATCAGCCCCAGCATTTT. Translation: CASSLVIGGSNQPQHF. Supplemented by reference TRBV5-5 and TRBJ1-5, the full variable domain reads DAGVTQSPTHLIKTRGQQVTLRCSPISGHKSVSWYQQVLGQGPQFIFQYYEKEERGRGNFPDRFSARQFPNYSSELNVNALLLGDSALYLCASSLVIGGSNQPQHFGDGTRLSIL.

The chain joins TRBV28 to TRBJ2-7; 11 bases agree with TRBD1. This CDR3 is 15 amino acids long. The J segment lost 1 base and the V segment lost 3 bases, leaving 2 bases of the junction unmatched. CDR1 is MDHEN and CDR2 is SYDVKM in the germline V gene. In DNA form, the CDR3 reads TGTGCCAGCAGTTTGTGGGACAGGGGGTCCTACGAGCAGTACTTC. Translated: CASSLWDRGSYEQYF.

The chain employs TRBV5-1 and TRBJ1-1; D is unresolved. Trimming removed 5 bases from V and 1 base from J, with 9 bases in between. CDR1 SGHRS and CDR2 YFSETQ come from the germline V gene. There are 13 residues in the CDR3. As DNA, the CDR3 is TGCGCCAGCAGGTCGACATGGAACACTGAAGCTTTCTTT. Translation gives CASRSTWNTEAFF.